Below are 8 T cell receptor beta chains sequenced from a single sample in a study of PD-1 blockade in classical Hodgkin lymphoma. Every patient had relapsed following autologous stem cell transplantation, and cohorts differed in brentuximab vedotin exposure. Only in-frame clones appear in the TCRdb table, and some are missing; sequencing was by immunoSEQ multiplex PCR. This sample yields about 25,000 clones, of which 80% are seen a single time; approximately 6.7% belongs to the top ten. Here the sequenced sample was peripheral blood mononuclear cells (PBMCs), taken at baseline. These receptors all come from a human donor with classical Hodgkin lymphoma.

J is TRBJ1-5 and V is TRBV7-8; D unclear. Trimming took 1 base from V and 2 from J, leaving 9 bases between them. The germline V gene encodes CDR1 SGHVS and CDR2 FQNEAQ. The CDR3 length is 15 residues. The CDR3 region is CASSLGRARNQPQHF. The CDR3 bases are TGTGCCAGCAGCTTAGGCCGGGCCCGCAATCAGCCCCAGCATTTT.

This chain joins TRBV11-3 and TRBJ2-4, with D possibly TRBD2 on 5 matching bases. The CDR3 consists of 17 residues. V shed 5 bases and J shed 5 bases, with 22 bases lying between them. CDR1 is SGHNT, CDR2 YENEEA, per germline. The CDR3 DNA sequence: TGTGCCAGCAGCCCCGGCCGGGGAAAGGGTGGGGAAAACATTCAGTACTTC. As protein: CASSPGRGKGGENIQYF.

The chain carries TRBV9 and TRBJ2-7; D remains ambiguous. From germline, CDR1 is SGDLS and CDR2 YYNGEE. CDR3 size: 13 residues. The germline V and J ends were trimmed by 0 bases and 7 bases, with 11 bases remaining between them. DNA for the CDR3: TGTGCCAGCAGCGTAGGGATCCTGGGGGAGCAGTACTTC. As protein: CASSVGILGEQYF. Together with reference TRBV9 and TRBJ2-7, the CDR3 gives the full variable domain: DSGVTQTPKHLITATGQRVTLRCSPRSGDLSVYWYQQSLDQGLQFLIQYYNGEERAKGNILERFSAQQFPDLHSELNLSSLELGDSALYFCASSVGILGEQYFGPGTRLTVT.

For the CDR3, the DNA is TGCGCCAGCAGCTTGGGTTCGATGGCAGGGGGGATCTCAGGCTATGGCTACACCTTC. It codes for CASSLGSMAGGISGYGYTF. V usage is TRBV5-1 and J usage is TRBJ1-2, with TRBD1 matching 7 bases. CDR1 and CDR2 from the germline V gene are SGHRS and YFSETQ. Germline trimming cut 0 bases from V and 4 bases from J; bases unmatched to any gene: 18. The CDR3 sequence is 19 residues long.

As to this clone: A junction boundary mismatches the germline segment, possibly from a read error. The chain joins TRBV7-7 to TRBJ2-7; D gene uncertain. The CDR3 runs 14 residues. Germline V CDR1 and CDR2: SSHAT, FNYEAQ (reference sequence). As DNA, the CDR3 is TGTGCTAGCAGCCCATTTGCAGGCTCGGGCGAGCAGTACTTC. It translates to CASSPFAGSGEQYF. The full variable domain, its missing parts supplied by reference TRBV7-7 and TRBJ2-7, is GAGVSQSPRYKVTKRGQDVTLRCDPISSHATLYWYQQALGQGPEFLTYFNYEAQPDKSGLPSDRFSAERPEGSISTLTIQRTEQRDSAMYRCASSPFAGSGEQYFGPGTRLTVT.

The table lists this clone with a count of one. This chain connects TRBV29-1 to TRBJ2-5; D remains unclear. V lost 4 bases, J lost 5 bases, and 2 bases lay in between. Germline loops: CDR1 SQVTM, CDR2 ANQGSEA. The CDR3 length is 9 residues. The CDR3 DNA follows: TGCAGCGTTGGGGAGACCCAGTACTTC. Protein: CSVGETQYF.

The chain combines TRBV11-3 with TRBJ2-5; D is uncertain. Germline values: CDR1 SGHNT, CDR2 YENEEA. V lost 4 bases and J lost 0, with 12 bases in between. The CDR3 runs to 15 residues. The CDR3 is CASSSGRLDQETQYF. The DNA for the CDR3 is TGTGCCAGCAGCTCCGGACGACTTGACCAAGAGACCCAGTACTTC.

The chain carries TRBV10-1 and TRBJ2-7, with 8 bases lining up with TRBD2. Germline CDR1 reads WNHNN; CDR2 reads SYGVQD (reference sequence). V lost 6 bases and J lost 3; bases outside the gene matches: 7. CDR3 length equals 14 residues. The chain's CDR3 is CASSDGRGVYEQYF. Written as DNA, the CDR3 is TGCGCCAGCAGCGACGGGCGGGGGGTCTACGAGCAGTACTTC.